These T cell receptor beta chains were read from a single sample in a study of CD8+CD57+ T cells in acquired aplastic anemia. TCRdb used MiXCR to reprocess the reads, holding one entry per CDR3 protein. The sample carries just over 450,000 distinct CDR3 sequences, approximately 33% recorded once. Sequencing used sorted CD4+, CD8+, or CD8+CD57+ T cells (not recorded which) from PBMCs. These receptors were obtained from a human donor with aplastic anemia. Both conserved end residues are part of each CDR3. Each record gives: J gene, V gene, CDR3 protein.

j_call: TRBJ2-3; v_call: TRBV20-1; cdr3_aa: CSASGPADTQYF
j_call: TRBJ2-3; v_call: TRBV7-7; cdr3_aa: CASSEGGPDTQYF
j_call: TRBJ1-1; v_call: TRBV5-1; cdr3_aa: CASSQGQGGTEAFF
j_call: TRBJ1-6; v_call: TRBV9; cdr3_aa: CASSVRTGGNSPLHF
j_call: TRBJ2-3; v_call: TRBV11-2; cdr3_aa: CASSLSGGAADTQYF
j_call: TRBJ1-5; v_call: TRBV7-8; cdr3_aa: CASSLARQPQHF
j_call: TRBJ2-7; v_call: TRBV7-9; cdr3_aa: CASSPLGTGDYEQYF
j_call: TRBJ2-3; v_call: TRBV12-3/TRBV12-4; cdr3_aa: CASSLDRRSTDTQYF
j_call: TRBJ1-4; v_call: TRBV10-3; cdr3_aa: CAISGRQNEKLFF
j_call: TRBJ2-1; v_call: TRBV2; cdr3_aa: CASKAGQAYNEQFF
j_call: TRBJ2-1; v_call: TRBV7-3; cdr3_aa: CASSADSSGSANEQFF
j_call: TRBJ1-2; v_call: TRBV2; cdr3_aa: CASSTGSGFGYTF
j_call: TRBJ1-2; v_call: TRBV6-1; cdr3_aa: CASSDGLTFNYGYTF
j_call: TRBJ1-4; v_call: TRBV7-2; cdr3_aa: CASSLEGTF
j_call: TRBJ2-1; v_call: TRBV7-3; cdr3_aa: CASSLGTNNEQFF
j_call: TRBJ2-1; v_call: TRBV7-9; cdr3_aa: CASSSSIDNEQFF
j_call: TRBJ2-7; v_call: TRBV10-3; cdr3_aa: CASSRSAGLPEQYF
j_call: TRBJ2-2; v_call: TRBV20-1; cdr3_aa: CSALSTGTAWSANTGELFF
j_call: TRBJ2-2; v_call: TRBV6-9; cdr3_aa: CASSYSREGELFF
j_call: TRBJ2-3; v_call: TRBV5-1; cdr3_aa: CASSPREDRGGADTQYF
j_call: TRBJ1-5; v_call: TRBV2; cdr3_aa: CASSEGWSNQPQHF
j_call: TRBJ2-6; v_call: TRBV20-1; cdr3_aa: CSARPSGANVLTF
j_call: TRBJ1-6; v_call: TRBV7-9; cdr3_aa: CASSLDLGNSPLHF
j_call: TRBJ1-2; v_call: TRBV14; cdr3_aa: CASSQVGGHYGYTF
j_call: TRBJ2-3; v_call: TRBV7-2; cdr3_aa: CASLGSGGLLEQYF
j_call: TRBJ1-3; v_call: TRBV9; cdr3_aa: CASSVVGRASGNTIYF
j_call: TRBJ2-7; v_call: TRBV5-1; cdr3_aa: CASSLGTEPEQYF
j_call: TRBJ1-5; v_call: TRBV12-3/TRBV12-4; cdr3_aa: CASSLFAGDSNQPQHF
j_call: TRBJ1-4; v_call: TRBV5-1; cdr3_aa: CASSLGQPPNEKLFF
j_call: TRBJ1-6; v_call: TRBV29-1; cdr3_aa: CSVAEGAFNSPLHF
j_call: TRBJ1-4; v_call: TRBV27; cdr3_aa: CARKGRWDGKLFF
j_call: TRBJ1-2; v_call: TRBV3-1; cdr3_aa: CASPYLPNYGYTF
j_call: TRBJ1-2; v_call: TRBV12-3/TRBV12-4; cdr3_aa: CASSRGQKNYGYTF
j_call: TRBJ1-1; v_call: TRBV4-3; cdr3_aa: CASSQESVGETEAFF
j_call: TRBJ1-6; v_call: TRBV19; cdr3_aa: CASSINVGDSPLHF
j_call: TRBJ2-5; v_call: TRBV24-1; cdr3_aa: CATREKETQYF
j_call: TRBJ2-2; v_call: TRBV29-1; cdr3_aa: CSAKDGNTGELFF